Shown below are 28 T cell receptor beta chains from a single sample sequenced in a study of OX40 agonist ivuxolimab in advanced cancers. Libraries were prepared by immunoSEQ multiplex PCR; TCRdb keeps only in-frame clonotypes and omits some of them. The sample lists roughly 41,000 clones; around four fifths were seen once. The sequencing here drew on CD4+ or CD8+ T cells sorted from blood, taken in a trial of the OX40 agonist ivuxolimab. These receptors were taken from an adult with an advanced solid tumor such as melanoma, head and neck, liver or kidney cancer.

The rearrangement links TRBV6-5 to TRBJ2-1, with 9 bases that match TRBD1. V shed 6 bases, J shed 5 bases, and the junction held 8 bases outside the gene matches. The germline gives CDR1 MNHEY, CDR2 SVGAGI. This CDR3 has 15 residues. The CDR3 DNA sequence: TGTGCCAGCAGCACCGGGACAGGGATTGACAATGAGCAGTTCTTC. It is translated as CASSTGTGIDNEQFF.

V and J are TRBV27 and TRBJ2-7; D is unclear. Germline CDR1 is MNHEY and CDR2 is SMNVEV (reference sequence). The V end lost 3 bases, the J end lost 2 bases, and 8 bases lay between the germline ends. The CDR3 consists of 13 residues. The CDR3 DNA reads TGTGCCAGCAGTTTCGGTCAGACCTACGAGCAGTACTTC. Translated, it gives CASSFGQTYEQYF.

The J gene is TRBJ2-7, the V gene TRBV5-1, with 10 bases that match TRBD1. Germline V gene lookup returns CDR1 SGHRS and CDR2 YFSETQ. Unmatched junction bases numbered 5, after V lost 4 bases and J lost 4 bases. The CDR3 spans 14 residues. CDR3 protein: CASSPQGQGYEQYF. The CDR3 coding sequence is TGCGCCAGCAGCCCGCAGGGACAGGGGTACGAGCAGTACTTC.

This clone was observed a few times. The V gene is TRBV7-3, the J gene TRBJ1-2; 7 bases map to TRBD1. The germline V gene has CDR1 SGHTA and CDR2 FQGTGA. V lost 5 bases and J lost 8; bases outside the gene matches: 5. The CDR3 has 12 residues. The CDR3 loop is CASSVYRGGYTF. The CDR3 DNA follows: TGTGCCAGCAGCGTATACAGGGGAGGCTACACCTTC. Using reference TRBV7-3 and TRBJ1-2 for the parts outside the CDR3, the full variable domain is GAGVSQTPSNKVTEKGKYVELRCDPISGHTALYWYRQSLGQGPEFLIYFQGTGAADDSGLPNDRFFAVRPEGSVSTLKIQRTERGDSAVYLCASSVYRGGYTFGSGTRLTVV.

The rearrangement links TRBV29-1 to TRBJ2-7; maybe TRBD1 (5 bases). This CDR3 spans 14 amino acids. Trimming cost V 3 bases and J 3 bases, with 15 bases left between them. Per germline, CDR1 SQVTM and CDR2 ANQGSEA. The CDR3 sequence: CSVDGADGGYEQYF. DNA for the CDR3: TGCAGCGTTGATGGGGCCGACGGTGGCTACGAGCAGTACTTC.

This chain connects TRBV18 to TRBJ2-3, with unresolved D. Per the germline V gene, CDR1 is KGHSH and CDR2 is LQKENI. Trimming took off 6 bases at V and 6 bases at J, with 13 bases between the two ends. The CDR3 length is 13 residues. CDR3 protein: CASSLGPTDTQYF. The DNA for the CDR3 is TGTGCCAGCTCTCTCGGGCCCACGGATACGCAGTATTTT.

The chain has TRBV7-9 and TRBJ2-7; D remains ambiguous. With 1 base removed from V and 5 bases from J, the gap between germline ends came to 9 bases. Looked up from germline, CDR1 is SEHNR and CDR2 is FQNEAQ (reference sequence). This CDR3 has 13 residues. The CDR3 nucleotides read TGTGCCAGCAGCTTAGATCGAGGCAACGAGCAGTACTTC. Amino acid sequence: CASSLDRGNEQYF. The full variable domain, in which reference TRBV7-9 and TRBJ2-7 provide the parts outside the CDR3, is DTGVSQNPRHKITKRGQNVTFRCDPISEHNRLYWYRQTLGQGPEFLTYFQNEAQLEKSRLLSDRFSAERPKGSFSTLEIQRTEQGDSAMYLCASSLDRGNEQYFGPGTRLTVT.

This sequence joins TRBV19 and TRBJ2-3, with TRBD1 as a possible D gene (6 bases). This CDR3 is built from 14 residues. Per germline, CDR1 LNHDA and CDR2 SQIVND (reference sequence). V was trimmed by 5 bases and J by 8 bases, leaving 17 bases between them. CDR3 in amino acids: CASSPTGIGGTQYF. The DNA of the CDR3 is TGTGCCAGTAGTCCCACAGGGATCGGAGGTACGCAGTATTTT.

Turning to this clone: In the same sample, other DNA sequences code for this CDR3. V is TRBV9 and J is TRBJ2-1; TRBD2 matches at 8 bases. Germline CDR1 reads SGDLS; CDR2 reads YYNGEE. The V and J ends lost 4 bases and 1 base, in that order; junction bases with no gene match: 4. The CDR3 is 15 residues long. The CDR3 bases are TGTGCCAGCAGCTCAGCGGGAGTATCCTACAATGAGCAGTTCTTC. It translates to CASSSAGVSYNEQFF.

This rearrangement joins TRBV29-1 to TRBJ1-2, with 8 nucleotides matching TRBD1. CDR3 length: 13 amino acids. The V gene's germline CDR1 is SQVTM and CDR2 ANQGSEA. Trimming at V came to 5 bases and at J to 8 bases, leaving 10 bases not matched to a gene. This CDR3 is CSVTDRAVPGYTF. CDR3 DNA: TGCAGCGTTACGGACAGGGCGGTCCCGGGCTACACCTTC.

This sequence joins TRBV5-6 and TRBJ2-5; TRBD2 aligns across 8 bases. The V gene's germline CDR1 is SGHDT and CDR2 YYEEEE. The CDR3 extends over 15 amino acids. V lost 0 bases to trimming and J lost 4 bases; unmatched junction nucleotides: 5. CDR3 in amino acids: CASSLVRGDRETQYF. The CDR3 nucleotides read TGTGCCAGCAGCTTGGTGCGGGGGGACCGAGAGACCCAGTACTTC.

V and J are TRBV5-1 and TRBJ2-2; possibly TRBD1 for D (6 bases). This CDR3 is built from 15 residues. The ends were cut back, 3 bases at V and 3 bases at J, with 12 bases in the middle. CDR1 is SGHRS, CDR2 YFSETQ, per germline. The CDR3 nucleotides read TGCGCCAGCAGCTCCCAGGGGACGGACACCGGGGAGCTGTTTTTT. It encodes CASSSQGTDTGELFF.

V and J are TRBV15 and TRBJ2-5; D gene unclear. The ends were cut back, 0 bases at V and 2 bases at J, with 7 bases in the middle. The CDR3 extends over 14 amino acids. The V gene's germline CDR1 is LNHNV and CDR2 YYDKDF (reference sequence). For the CDR3, the DNA is TGTGCCACCAGCAGAGAGAGTCGGCAAGAGACCCAGTACTTC. Its translation: CATSRESRQETQYF.

The chain links TRBV6-5 to TRBJ2-7, with a possible D match to TRBD1 (5 bases). V was clipped by 4 bases and J by 2 bases, with 6 bases between them. Germline CDR1 is MNHEY and CDR2 is SVGAGI. The CDR3 extends over 12 amino acids. CDR3 DNA sequence: TGTGCCAGCAGTTCGACAGCCTACGAGCAGTACTTC. It encodes CASSSTAYEQYF.

The chain uses TRBV11-2 and TRBJ2-2; D not resolved. Trimming shortened V by 5 bases and J by 4 bases, and 14 bases separated the two germline ends. The CDR3 has 15 residues. In germline, CDR1 is SGHAT, CDR2 FQNNGV. CDR3 sequence reads: CASSGQVAATGELFF. The CDR3 nucleotides are TGTGCCAGCAGCGGCCAGGTGGCCGCCACCGGGGAGCTGTTTTTT.

The chain recombines TRBV5-1 with TRBJ2-7, with 8 nucleotides matching TRBD2. Germline CDR1 and CDR2: SGHRS and YFSETQ. Losses at the gene ends were 0 bases for V and 5 bases for J; bases not matched to a gene: 7. The CDR3 sequence is 15 residues long. Here the CDR3 reads CASSLAGGAENEQYF. CDR3 DNA sequence: TGCGCCAGCAGCTTGGCCGGGGGGGCTGAAAACGAGCAGTACTTC.

The chain couples TRBV15 to TRBJ1-1; the D gene is possibly TRBD1 (5 bases). V dropped 0 bases and J dropped 0 bases, with 17 bases sitting between them. The CDR3 covers 18 residues. The germline CDR1 and CDR2 sequences are LNHNV and YYDKDF (reference sequence). The CDR3 spells CATSRDAGPDGLNTEAFF. CDR3 DNA: TGTGCCACCAGCAGAGATGCGGGGCCCGATGGCTTGAACACTGAAGCTTTCTTT.

The rearrangement uses TRBV30 and TRBJ1-2; D gene unclear. The CDR3 totals 13 residues. The V gene's germline CDR1 is GTSNPN and CDR2 SVGIG (reference sequence). Trimming took off 4 bases at V and 4 bases at J, with 13 bases between the two ends. CDR3: CAWTAGGTYGYTF. The CDR3 DNA reads as TGTGCCTGGACGGCCGGCGGAACCTATGGCTACACCTTC.

The chain uses TRBV30 and TRBJ2-7; D call uncertain. The CDR3 spans 12 residues. Trimming shortened V by 0 bases and J by 3 bases, and 6 bases separated the two germline ends. Germline assignment: CDR1 GTSNPN and CDR2 SVGIG (reference sequence). CDR3 nucleotide sequence: TGTGCCTGGAGTGTAACTGGCTACGAGCAGTACTTC. Translating gives CAWSVTGYEQYF.

The chain uses TRBV6-5 and TRBJ2-1; no definite D call. The germline CDR1 and CDR2 sequences are MNHEY and SVGAGI. Trimming took off 5 bases at V and 0 bases at J, with 11 bases between the two ends. CDR3 length equals 15 residues. As DNA, the CDR3 is TGTGCCAGCAGTGTCCGGGCCGGCTCCTACAATGAGCAGTTCTTC. Its translation is CASSVRAGSYNEQFF.

In DNA, the CDR3 is TGTGCCAGCAGTTTACCGGGACAGGGGGCTTTCGAGCAGTACTTC. This sequence encodes CASSLPGQGAFEQYF. This chain uses TRBV5-4 with TRBJ2-7; 12 bases line up with TRBD1. The length of the CDR3 is 15 residues. Germline lookup yields CDR1 SGHNT and CDR2 YYREEE (reference sequence). V lost 5 bases and J lost 6; bases outside the gene matches: 9.

This clone has just one count. The V call is TRBV5-1, the J call TRBJ2-2, with D uncertain. The CDR3 spans 14 residues. Germline V lookup: CDR1 SGHRS, CDR2 YFSETQ. Trimming stripped 2 bases from V and 0 bases from J, with 5 bases between. The CDR3 sequence: CASSFGSNTGELFF. CDR3 nucleotides: TGCGCCAGCAGCTTCGGGTCGAACACCGGGGAGCTGTTTTTT.

This chain uses TRBV29-1 with TRBJ2-3; TRBD1 matches 9 bases. The CDR3 length is 15 residues. V dropped 5 bases and J dropped 4; count of bases not matched to a gene: 10. Per the germline V gene, CDR1 is SQVTM and CDR2 is ANQGSEA. The DNA for the CDR3 is TGCAGCGTTTTTTCGGGACAGGGATATGCAGATACGCAGTATTTT. As protein: CSVFSGQGYADTQYF.

This clone was seen only once. CDR3 DNA: TGTGCCAGCTCACAGGGGGTAGGTCAGCCCCAGCATTTT. This translates into CASSQGVGQPQHF. V is TRBV18 and J is TRBJ1-5; the D gene is possibly TRBD1 (6 bases). The germline V and J ends were trimmed by 4 bases and 6 bases, with 10 bases remaining between them. CDR1 is KGHSH, CDR2 LQKENI, per germline. This CDR3 is 13 amino acids long.

This clone was detected only once. J is TRBJ2-7 and V is TRBV4-2, with D perhaps given as TRBD1 or TRBD2 (5 bases each). The germline CDR1 and CDR2 sequences are LGHNA and YNFKEQ. V was shortened by 0 bases and J by 2 bases, with 17 bases between the two germline ends. This CDR3 spans 17 amino acids. Here the CDR3 DNA reads TGTGCCAGCAGCCAAGATCGGGGCGGGCTCCCAACCTACGAGCAGTACTTC. Translating gives CASSQDRGGLPTYEQYF.

This clone was seen only a few times. The chain has TRBV10-3 and TRBJ1-3; 7 nucleotides align to TRBD1. The germline gives CDR1 ENHRY, CDR2 SYGVKD. The CDR3 loop spans 13 amino acids. V shed 7 bases and J 4 bases; nucleotides not matched to a gene: 4. The CDR3 region is CAITTGAGNTIYF. In DNA form, the CDR3 reads TGTGCCATCACTACAGGGGCCGGAAACACCATATATTTT.

The rearrangement uses TRBV11-2 and TRBJ1-3; 7 nucleotides align to TRBD1. Unmatched junction bases numbered 5, after V lost 5 bases and J lost 1 base. CDR1 and CDR2 from the germline V gene are SGHAT and FQNNGV. The CDR3 is 15 amino acids. As DNA, the CDR3 is TGTGCCAGCAGCGTTACAGGGGAATCTGGAAACACCATATATTTT. Its protein is CASSVTGESGNTIYF.

This chain uses TRBV25-1 with TRBJ1-1, with unresolved D. With 1 base removed from V and 1 base from J, the gap between germline ends came to 7 bases. The CDR3 covers 14 residues. CDR1 and CDR2 (germline): MGHDK, SYGVNS. The DNA of the CDR3 is TGTGCCAGCAGTGAATGGGTTGGGAACACTGAAGCTTTCTTT. Its translation: CASSEWVGNTEAFF.